These 9 T cell receptor beta chains were sequenced from one sample in a study of cytomegalovirus exposure and HLA in healthy donors. PCR primers comprised 60 Vbeta and 13 Jbeta primers. TCRdb's copy holds only in-frame clones and misses some; the assay was immunoSEQ multiplex PCR. The table records about 130,000 clones, roughly three quarters of them present only once. Sample: PBMCs. The receptors come from a man between 25 and 39 years old in good health and CMV-seropositive.

The chain links TRBV20-1 to TRBJ2-7; D gene ambiguous. V lost 6 bases to trimming and J lost 4 bases, with 10 bases between them. Germline V gives CDR1 DFQATT, CDR2 SNEGSKA (reference sequence). This CDR3 contains 11 residues. The CDR3 DNA reads as TGCAGTGCCCTTGTTACTTACGAGCAGTACTTC. Translated, it gives CSALVTYEQYF.

The sample holds one count of this clone. The chain employs TRBV6-4 and TRBJ2-2, with 8 bases aligning to TRBD1. CDR3 length: 16 amino acids. Germline assignment: CDR1 MRHNA and CDR2 SNTAGT. V lost 6 bases to trimming and J lost 3 bases; unmatched junction nucleotides: 9. The CDR3 DNA is TGTGCCAGCAGGAGGCCCTGGGACAGGTACACCGGGGAGCTGTTTTTT. It specifies CASRRPWDRYTGELFF.

The chain joins TRBV6-6 to TRBJ1-1, with 7 nucleotides matching TRBD1. J was trimmed by 6 bases and V by 7 bases; bases with no gene match: 11. Germline CDR1 reads MNHNY; CDR2 reads SVGAGI (reference sequence). The CDR3 is made up of 14 amino acids. CDR3 loop: CASTAHEGASEAFF. For the CDR3, the DNA is TGTGCCAGCACGGCGCATGAGGGGGCCTCTGAAGCTTTCTTT.

V is TRBV28 and J is TRBJ1-1, with a possible D match to TRBD1 (5 bases). The CDR3 has 15 residues. Looked up from germline, CDR1 is MDHEN and CDR2 is SYDVKM. The V end lost 6 bases, the J end lost 1 base, and 15 bases lay between the germline ends. The CDR3 nucleotides are TGTGCCAGCAGATCAGGAGGGGTTGCGAACACTGAAGCTTTCTTT. The encoded protein is CASRSGGVANTEAFF.

The chain couples TRBV19 to TRBJ1-2; TRBD1 is a possible D gene (6 bases). CDR3 length: 14 residues. Germline assignment: CDR1 LNHDA and CDR2 SQIVND (reference sequence). The V and J ends lost 6 bases and 3 bases respectively, with 14 bases between them. The CDR3 DNA reads TGTGCCAGTAGCCCACAGGGTAGGGACTATGGCTACACCTTC. Protein sequence: CASSPQGRDYGYTF.

This chain connects TRBV7-3 to TRBJ2-1, with 10 bases matching TRBD2. The germline V gene encodes CDR1 SGHTA and CDR2 FQGTGA. The CDR3 length is 15 residues. Losses at the gene ends were 0 bases for V and 4 bases for J; bases not matched to a gene: 0. The CDR3 DNA reads as TGTGCCAGCAGCTTAACTAGCGGGAGGTACAATGAGCAGTTCTTC. Translated: CASSLTSGRYNEQFF.

Only one count was recorded for this clone. The V call is TRBV6-5, the J call TRBJ1-4; TRBD1 aligns across 9 bases. CDR3 length: 15 residues. The V gene end was trimmed by 6 bases and the J gene end by 10 bases; junction bases not matched to a gene: 12. Germline assignment: CDR1 MNHEY and CDR2 SVGAGI. The CDR3 reads CASRVGDRVVTKLFF. Here the CDR3 DNA reads TGTGCCAGCAGGGTTGGGGACAGGGTTGTGACAAAACTGTTTTTT.

The DNA of the CDR3 is TGCGCCAGCAGCCACTACTCGGCGGGAGATCTCTTCGAGCAGTACTTC. This translates into CASSHYSAGDLFEQYF. V usage is TRBV4-1 and J usage is TRBJ2-7; the match to TRBD2 covers 7 bases. The trim removed 3 bases at V and 6 bases at J, leaving 14 bases unmatched. The CDR3 consists of 16 residues. Germline lookup yields CDR1 MGHRA and CDR2 YSYEKL.

The CDR3 spells CASSLGPLAGTDTQYF. The CDR3 DNA sequence: TGTGCCAGCAGCTTAGGTCCCCTAGCGGGGACAGATACGCAGTATTTT. The chain is built from TRBV7-6 and TRBJ2-3; 9 nucleotides match TRBD2. This CDR3 region has 16 residues. Germline V gene lookup returns CDR1 SGHVS and CDR2 FNYEAQ. V dropped 1 base and J dropped 3; count of bases not matched to a gene: 5.